This T cell receptor (beta chain) was captured by sequencing in a study of blood T cell repertoires in COVID-19. Profiling relied on immunoSEQ multiplex PCR, and the TCRdb table lists in-frame clones only, not all of them. The sample includes over 200,000 clones, roughly four fifths seen only once; the top ten take approximately 4.7%. Germline loops: CDR1 MNHNY, CDR2 SVGAGI (reference sequence). The CDR3 spans 15 residues. V lost 0 bases, J lost 2 bases, and 9 bases lay in between. The receptor's source is a man aged 50 to 60 with active or convalescent COVID-19. The chain combines TRBV6-6 with TRBJ2-3; maybe TRBD2 (6 bases). Sequencing was carried out using peripheral blood. CDR3 protein: CASSYSTLATDTQYF. CDR3 DNA: TGTGCCAGCAGTTACTCGACACTAGCCACAGATACGCAGTATTTT.